This T cell receptor beta chain was identified in a study of chemoradiotherapy in HPV16-positive cancers. Measured with immunoSEQ multiplex PCR; TCRdb has only the in-frame clones, and not every one. The repertoire holds 3,000 to 4,000 clones, with less than 95% as singletons. On this clone: One junction end disagrees with the germline gene, perhaps due to a read error.

This CDR3 is 15 amino acids long. Germline CDR1 reads MNHEY; CDR2 reads SVGAGI. The chain carries TRBV6-5 and TRBJ1-4, with a possible D match to TRBD1 (6 bases). The specimen was collected from a patient who underwent chemoradiotherapy. This receptor was identified in a human donor with HPV-associated anogenital cancer. The chain's CDR3 is CASKPPGTTNEKLFF. The CDR3 nucleotides are TGTGCCAGCAAGCCTCCCGGGACAACGAATGAAAAACTGTTTTTT.